The clone carrying this T cell receptor beta chain has just a few counts. The antigen is unknown. The CDR3 is 15 amino acids. CDR1 and CDR2 (germline): MNHEY, SVGEGT. V was shortened by 2 bases and J by 0 bases, with 8 bases between the two germline ends. These data belong to a study of T cell repertoires in cytomegalovirus infection. TCRdb passed the reads through MiXCR, listing each CDR3 protein once. Of 750,000 to 900,000 distinct CDR3 sequences listed, just under 30% were seen once; the top ten hold under 15%. The input for sequencing was cultured CD8+ T cells from PBMCs, taken from culture after CMV antigen stimulation. The source of this sequence is a human donor in good health (CMV status not recorded). Some clones in this sample may be carry-over from other donors' samples. The chain couples TRBV6-2 or TRBV6-3 to TRBJ2-1; D unclear. CDR3 sequence: CASSYPGVSYNEQFF. CDR3 nucleotides: TGTGCCAGCAGTTACCCGGGTGTCTCCTACAATGAGCAGTTCTTC.